The 29 T cell receptor beta chains presented below share a single source sample, sequenced in a study of T cell responses to AZD1222 COVID-19 vaccine. Generated by immunoSEQ multiplex PCR, the TCRdb table keeps only in-frame clones and is missing some. The data hold under 100,000 clones, with roughly nine tenths observed a single time. The sequencing used peripheral blood, collected on day 0 of AZD1222 vaccination. The receptors derive from an adult in good health.

The V and J genes are TRBV11-2 and TRBJ1-2, with 12 bases that match TRBD1. V lost 10 bases to trimming and J lost 7 bases; unmatched junction nucleotides: 7. The CDR3 has 13 amino acids. Looked up from germline, CDR1 is SGHAT and CDR2 is FQNNGV. The CDR3 nucleotides read TGTGCCATCTGGGACAGGGGGCGTAGTGGCTACACCTTC. It codes for CAIWDRGRSGYTF.

This clone was recorded a few times. This sequence joins TRBV7-2 and TRBJ1-6; 8 bases fit TRBD1. Per germline, CDR1 SGHTA and CDR2 FQGNSA. After removal of 5 bases from V and 6 bases from J, the junction contained 12 bases not matched to a gene. This CDR3 region has 17 residues. The CDR3 sequence is CASSLRTGLGSNSPLHF. The CDR3 DNA is TGTGCCAGCAGCCTCCGGACAGGGCTCGGTAGTAATTCACCCCTCCACTTT. Full variable domain (rest looked up from reference TRBV7-2 and TRBJ1-6): GAGVSQSPSNKVTEKGKDVELRCDPISGHTALYWYRQSLGQGLEFLIYFQGNSAPDKSGLPSDRFSAERTGGSVSTLTIQRTQQEDSAVYLCASSLRTGLGSNSPLHFGNGTRLTVT.

The V call is TRBV5-4, the J call TRBJ1-1; D is unclear. The CDR3 sequence is 14 residues long. Germline V gene sequence: CDR1 SGHNT, CDR2 YYREEE (reference sequence). Trimming pared 4 bases from V and 1 base from J, leaving 11 bases between. The CDR3 is CASSQSVANTEAFF. CDR3 sequence (DNA): TGTGCCAGCAGCCAATCGGTCGCGAACACTGAAGCTTTCTTT.

The gene calls are TRBV6-2 or TRBV6-3 and TRBJ1-1; a weak D match, TRBD1 (5 bases). This CDR3 is built from 14 residues. V shed 4 bases and J shed 5 bases, with 14 bases lying between them. CDR1 is MNHEY, CDR2 SVGEGT, per germline. CDR3 region: CASSFSRGRTEAFF. The CDR3 nucleotides read TGTGCCAGCAGTTTTAGTAGGGGCCGGACTGAAGCTTTCTTT.

The chain has TRBV11-2 and TRBJ1-2, with 8 bases fitting TRBD1. The germline CDR1 and CDR2 sequences are SGHAT and FQNNGV. V was pared by 4 bases and J by 7 bases, with 8 bases of the junction left unmatched. This CDR3 is built from 14 residues. In nucleotides, the CDR3 is TGTGCCAGCAGCTCGGTCAGGGGGCGAGGTGGCTACACCTTC. It translates to CASSSVRGRGGYTF.

The CDR3 bases are TGTGCCAGCAGCTTGATTATCCAAGAGACCCAGTACTTC. Translated, it gives CASSLIIQETQYF. The chain uses TRBV5-6 and TRBJ2-5; D is unclear. The CDR3 sequence is 13 residues long. The V end was cut by 1 base, the J end by 1 base, with 5 bases between. CDR1 SGHDT and CDR2 YYEEEE come from the germline V gene.

The rearrangement uses TRBV4-1 and TRBJ2-7; TRBD1 matches 7 bases. Germline CDR1 reads MGHRA; CDR2 reads YSYEKL. The V segment lost 8 bases and the J segment 8 bases; nucleotides outside the gene matches: 9. The CDR3 has 12 amino acids. Here the CDR3 reads CASGVSGGQQYF. Here the CDR3 DNA reads TGCGCCAGCGGGGTTTCAGGGGGACAGCAGTACTTC.

The chain joins TRBV18 to TRBJ2-7, with TRBD1 identical over 9 bases. Germline values: CDR1 KGHSH, CDR2 LQKENI. The CDR3 loop spans 15 amino acids. V shed 2 bases, J shed 0 bases, and the junction held 2 bases outside the gene matches. The DNA for the CDR3 is TGTGCCAGCTCACCAGGGACAGGGAACTCCTACGAGCAGTACTTC. It codes for CASSPGTGNSYEQYF.

The V call is TRBV5-1, the J call TRBJ2-7, with unresolved D. Trimming took off 0 bases at V and 3 bases at J, with 13 bases between the two ends. Germline lookup yields CDR1 SGHRS and CDR2 YFSETQ. The CDR3 is 15 amino acids. This CDR3 reads CASSLVPGSGYEQYF. For the CDR3, the DNA is TGCGCCAGCAGCTTGGTTCCAGGCTCCGGCTACGAGCAGTACTTC.

This sequence joins TRBV7-9 and TRBJ2-2; D is unresolved. Germline V lookup: CDR1 SEHNR, CDR2 FQNEAQ (reference sequence). The CDR3 has 16 residues. V lost 5 bases and J lost 1, with 14 bases in between. CDR3 region: CASSGPTAGNTGELFF. The DNA of the CDR3 is TGTGCCAGCAGCGGGCCTACGGCAGGGAACACCGGGGAGCTGTTTTTT.

The chain links TRBV30 to TRBJ1-5; D is unresolved. V lost 3 bases and J lost 2, with 5 bases in between. The CDR3 loop spans 12 amino acids. CDR1 is GTSNPN and CDR2 is SVGIG in the germline V gene (reference sequence). The chain's CDR3 is CAWRNGNQPQHF. The CDR3 nucleotides read TGTGCCTGGAGAAACGGCAATCAGCCCCAGCATTTT.

J is TRBJ2-7 and V is TRBV28, with TRBD1 identical over 7 bases. This CDR3 region has 16 residues. Germline lookup yields CDR1 MDHEN and CDR2 SYDVKM. The V and J ends lost 5 bases and 2 bases, in that order; junction bases with no gene match: 12. CDR3 region: CASSPPYRGLAYEQYF. For the CDR3, the DNA is TGTGCCAGCAGTCCCCCCTACAGGGGTTTGGCCTACGAGCAGTACTTC.

The chain has TRBV28 and TRBJ1-4; 8 bases match TRBD1. There are 11 residues in the CDR3. V trimming: 4 bases; J trimming: 13 bases; junction bases outside the gene matches: 2. Germline V lookup: CDR1 MDHEN, CDR2 SYDVKM. In nucleotides, the CDR3 is TGTGCCAGCAGTTCACAGGGGGGACTGTTTTTT. Its translation is CASSSQGGLFF.

This clone was detected only once. V is TRBV19 and J is TRBJ1-2, with no clear D. V lost 7 bases and J lost 4, with 13 bases in between. Germline V gene sequence: CDR1 LNHDA, CDR2 SQIVND (reference sequence). CDR3 length: 13 residues. CDR3 sequence reads: CASKVAEPYGYTF. In DNA form, the CDR3 reads TGTGCCAGTAAGGTCGCGGAGCCCTATGGCTACACCTTC. The full variable domain, with the rest looked up from reference TRBV19 and TRBJ1-2, is DGGITQSPKYLFRKEGQNVTLSCEQNLNHDAMYWYRQDPGQGLRLIYYSQIVNDFQKGDIAEGYSVSREKKESFPLTVTSAQKNPTAFYLCASKVAEPYGYTFGSGTRLTVV.

CDR3: CASSQPARGVQETQYF. In nucleotides, the CDR3 is TGTGCCAGTAGCCAACCTGCTAGGGGGGTACAAGAGACCCAGTACTTC. This chain links TRBV19 with TRBJ2-5; perhaps D is TRBD1 or TRBD2 (6 bases each). CDR3 length equals 16 residues. CDR1 is LNHDA, CDR2 SQIVND, per germline (reference sequence). V was cut by 6 bases and J by 2 bases, with 19 bases left in between.

The V gene is TRBV3-1 (or the pseudogene TRBV3-2), the J gene TRBJ2-7, with 8 bases identical to TRBD2. Trimming at V came to 4 bases and at J to 6 bases, leaving 11 bases not matched to a gene. There are 15 residues in the CDR3. Germline loops: CDR1 LGHDT, CDR2 YNNKEL (reference sequence). As DNA, the CDR3 is TGTGCCAGCAGCCCCTCCCTGGCTAGCGGGTCCGAGCAGTACTTC. The encoded protein is CASSPSLASGSEQYF.

The chain couples TRBV6-4 to TRBJ2-1; D not certain. The CDR3 extends over 15 amino acids. V lost 5 bases and J 0 bases, leaving 11 bases between the germline ends. Germline assignment: CDR1 MRHNA and CDR2 SNTAGT. The CDR3 coding sequence is TGTGCCAGCAGTCGGGCCCAAAGCTCCTACAATGAGCAGTTCTTC. It is translated as CASSRAQSSYNEQFF.

The chain is built from TRBV19 and TRBJ1-6; D is undetermined. Germline V gene lookup returns CDR1 LNHDA and CDR2 SQIVND (reference sequence). Trimming took 3 bases from V and 9 from J, leaving 12 bases between them. This CDR3 has 14 amino acids. The CDR3 DNA follows: TGTGCCAGTAGTATCTCCGGACCGGTTTCACCCCTCCACTTT. Encoded protein: CASSISGPVSPLHF. Combining the CDR3 with reference TRBV19 and TRBJ1-6 gives the whole variable domain DGGITQSPKYLFRKEGQNVTLSCEQNLNHDAMYWYRQDPGQGLRLIYYSQIVNDFQKGDIAEGYSVSREKKESFPLTVTSAQKNPTAFYLCASSISGPVSPLHFGNGTRLTVT.

The gene calls are TRBV5-1 and TRBJ1-1, with D perhaps matching TRBD1 (6 bases). V lost 2 bases and J 3 bases, leaving 20 bases between the germline ends. The CDR3 is 17 residues long. CDR1 SGHRS and CDR2 YFSETQ come from the germline V gene. DNA for the CDR3: TGCGCCAGCAGCTTCTCCCTGGGACATTTTGAGGACACTGAAGCTTTCTTT. It is translated as CASSFSLGHFEDTEAFF.

The chain is built from TRBV6-1 and TRBJ1-1, with 12 positions matching TRBD1. Per germline, CDR1 MNHNS and CDR2 SASEGT. The V segment lost 3 bases and the J segment 9 bases; nucleotides outside the gene matches: 8. CDR3 length: 15 residues. CDR3 sequence reads: CASSDPGQGAYKAFF. DNA of the CDR3: TGTGCCAGCAGTGATCCGGGACAGGGGGCCTATAAAGCTTTCTTT.

Notes on this clone: Other DNA sequences in this sample translate to the same CDR3. The CDR3 DNA reads as TGTGCCAGCGGATTTGACGTTGAAGCTTTCTTT. Protein: CASGFDVEAFF. The chain is built from TRBV18 and TRBJ1-1; D call uncertain. V was cut by 8 bases and J by 7 bases, with 11 bases left in between. Germline V gene sequence: CDR1 KGHSH, CDR2 LQKENI. There are 11 residues in the CDR3. Full variable domain (outside the CDR3, taken from reference TRBV18 and TRBJ1-1): NAGVMQNPRHLVRRRGQEARLRCSPMKGHSHVYWYRQLPEEGLKFMVYLQKENIIDESGMPKERFSAEFPKEGPSILRIQQVVRGDSAAYFCASGFDVEAFFGQGTRLTVV.

The chain has TRBV27 and TRBJ1-2; D unclear. The CDR3 is made up of 14 amino acids. The V and J ends lost 6 bases and 4 bases respectively, with 15 bases between them. The V gene's germline CDR1 is MNHEY and CDR2 SMNVEV (reference sequence). For the CDR3, the DNA is TGTGCCAGCAGCCCTGAGCGGGCCGGCTATGGCTACACCTTC. It specifies CASSPERAGYGYTF.

This clone appeared once. This sequence joins TRBV15 and TRBJ2-7, with a tentative D call TRBD2 (5 bases). Looked up from germline, CDR1 is LNHNV and CDR2 is YYDKDF (reference sequence). This CDR3 region has 14 residues. Trimming removed 5 bases from V and 3 bases from J, with 14 bases in between. The CDR3 region is CATSLGLNDYEQYF. The CDR3 DNA follows: TGTGCCACCAGCCTAGGACTGAACGACTACGAGCAGTACTTC. Filled out from reference TRBV15 and TRBJ2-7, the complete variable domain reads DAMVIQNPRYQVTQFGKPVTLSCSQTLNHNVMYWYQQKSSQAPKLLFHYYDKDFNNEADTPDNFQSRRPNTSFCFLDIRSPGLGDTAMYLCATSLGLNDYEQYFGPGTRLTVT.

The gene calls are TRBV5-6 and TRBJ2-5; D is perhaps TRBD1 (5 bases). Germline V gives CDR1 SGHDT, CDR2 YYEEEE. The germline V and J ends were trimmed by 3 bases and 3 bases, with 15 bases remaining between them. The CDR3 covers 15 residues. CDR3 DNA: TGTGCCAGCAGCTCTCAGTGGACACCGGAAGAGACCCAGTACTTC. Translating it yields CASSSQWTPEETQYF.

The V and J genes are TRBV5-1 and TRBJ1-1; possible D gene TRBD1, 5 bases. The CDR3 sequence is 14 residues long. Per the germline V gene, CDR1 is SGHRS and CDR2 is YFSETQ. V was pared by 4 bases and J by 1 base, with 11 bases between. This chain's CDR3 is CASSRDGGNTEAFF. In nucleotides, the CDR3 is TGCGCCAGCAGCAGGGACGGTGGGAACACTGAAGCTTTCTTT.

The J gene is TRBJ2-1, the V gene TRBV9; 12 positions match TRBD2. The CDR3 covers 15 residues. V dropped 4 bases and J dropped 6; count of bases not matched to a gene: 5. Germline V CDR1 and CDR2: SGDLS, YYNGEE. The CDR3 coding sequence is TGTGCCAGCAGCCGACTAGCGGGGGTGGGCAATGAGCAGTTCTTC. Amino acids: CASSRLAGVGNEQFF.

With regard to this clone: In this CDR3 the conserved last residue, phenylalanine or tryptophan, is missing, so a read error is likely. The DNA is omitted, as the CDR3 cannot be located on it reliably, and the CDR3 follows TCRdb's listing. This chain joins TRBV4-3 and TRBJ2-7. Counting both end residues, the CDR3 totals 10 amino acids. The V gene's germline CDR1 is LGHNA and CDR2 YSLEER. The CDR3 sequence is CASSQEEGID.

The chain carries TRBV7-2 and TRBJ2-7; possible D gene TRBD2, 5 bases. V lost 4 bases and J lost 5, with 15 bases in between. Germline V gene sequence: CDR1 SGHTA, CDR2 FQGNSA. The CDR3 spans 14 residues. CDR3: CASSSTGSANEQYF. The DNA of the CDR3 is TGTGCCAGCAGCTCCACGGGGTCGGCAAACGAGCAGTACTTC.

The chain's CDR3 is CASGLVSFEGPGELFF. The CDR3 DNA reads TGTGCTAGTGGTTTGGTATCTTTTGAGGGGCCCGGGGAGCTGTTTTTT. V usage is TRBV12-5 and J usage is TRBJ2-2; D tentatively fits TRBD1 or TRBD2 (5 bases each). The CDR3 spans 16 residues. Germline values: CDR1 LGHNT, CDR2 FRNRAP. V lost 0 bases to trimming and J lost 6 bases, with 14 bases between them.